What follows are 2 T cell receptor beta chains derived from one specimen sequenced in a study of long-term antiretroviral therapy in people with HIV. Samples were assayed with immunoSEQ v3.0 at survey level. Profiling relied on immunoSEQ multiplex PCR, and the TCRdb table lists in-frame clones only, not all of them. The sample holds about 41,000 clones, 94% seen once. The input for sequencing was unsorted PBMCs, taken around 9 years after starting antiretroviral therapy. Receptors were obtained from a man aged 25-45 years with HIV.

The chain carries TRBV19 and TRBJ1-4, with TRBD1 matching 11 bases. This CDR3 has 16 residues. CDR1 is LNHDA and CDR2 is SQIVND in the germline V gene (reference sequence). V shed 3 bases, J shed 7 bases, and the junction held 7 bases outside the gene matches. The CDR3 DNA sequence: TGTGCCAGTAGTATCGCGGGGACAGGGGGACGTGAAAAACTGTTTTTT. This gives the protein CASSIAGTGGREKLFF.

CDR3: CASSLTGQGYEKLFF. CDR3 nucleotides: TGTGCCAGCAGTCTTACGGGACAGGGTTATGAAAAACTGTTTTTT. The rearrangement joins TRBV7-3 to TRBJ1-4, with 9 bases aligning to TRBD1. The CDR3 has 15 residues. V gave up 6 bases and J gave up 6 bases; unmatched junction bases: 8. Germline lookup yields CDR1 SGHTA and CDR2 FQGTGA.